The sequence of this T cell receptor beta chain was determined in a study of blood T cell repertoires in COVID-19. Study-level information: Both acute and convalescent COVID-19 samples were obtained from the United States, Italy and Spain. PBMCs, B-cell-depleted T cells, or T cells were the source of the cDNA or gDNA that made up the material.

The CDR3 is 13 residues long. Per germline, CDR1 SEHNR and CDR2 FQNEAQ (reference sequence). Trimming cost V 3 bases and J 4 bases, with 9 bases left between them. Authors' processing steps: For nucleated cells, counts were estimated from reference gene primer amplification. Repertoires were generated with immunoSEQ multiplex PCR, while TCRdb's copy carries only in-frame clones and drops some. The DNA gave D and trimming, while V, J and clone size come from that table. The sample contains some 30,000 clones, about 89% of which appear only once. The source material was peripheral blood. This receptor was identified in a human donor in a cohort sampled during active COVID-19. The chain joins TRBV7-9 to TRBJ2-5, with D maybe TRBD1 (6 bases). In nucleotides, the CDR3 is TGTGCCAGCAGCTTCACAGGGCCAGAGACCCAGTACTTC. It codes for CASSFTGPETQYF.